This is a list of T cell receptor beta chains from one sample in a study of cytomegalovirus exposure and HLA in healthy donors. The table came from immunoSEQ multiplex PCR; TCRdb's copy has only in-frame clones and leaves some out. Altogether under 200,000 clones are present, 81% being singletons, with the ten largest covering around 3.5%. What was sequenced was PBMCs. Source of these receptors: a man aged 35-49 years in good health and CMV-seropositive. Each CDR3 is given with its conserved first and last residue. The D gene is left open where the match is weak. For some rows the clone size is stated as once, few or many, or as a class when expanded; others skip it.

v_call	clone_size	d_call	j_call	cdr3_nt	cdr3_aa
TRBV6-1	few	TRBD1	TRBJ1-2	TGTGCCAGCAGTGAAGGCGGACAGGGGATGTTTGGCTACACCTTC	CASSEGGQGMFGYTF
TRBV12-5	.	TRBD2	TRBJ2-7	TGTGCTAGTGGTTTGGCGGGGGGAGGGGATCCGTACTTC	CASGLAGGGDPYF
TRBV5-5	.	.	TRBJ1-6	TGTGCCAGCAGCTTGGTTTCGGGGGATTCACCCCTCCACTTT	CASSLVSGDSPLHF
TRBV2	.	.	TRBJ1-3	TGTGCCAGCTTTACGGCTGGAAACACCATATATTTT	CASFTAGNTIYF
TRBV11-2	.	.	TRBJ2-1	TGTGCCAGCAGCTTAGATGGAGGCAGTGAGCAGTTCTTC	CASSLDGGSEQFF
TRBV9	.	TRBD2	TRBJ2-1	TGTGCCAGCAGCGTAGACAGCGGGGGGTACAATGAGCAGTTCTTC	CASSVDSGGYNEQFF
TRBV5-1	.	.	TRBJ2-7	TGCGCCAGCAGCATAAACCGGGACACCCTTAACCCTTACGAGCAGTACTTC	CASSINRDTLNPYEQYF
TRBV7-2	.	.	TRBJ2-5	TGTGCCAGCAGCTTAGCGCTGGCAGGACAAGAGACCCAGTACTTC	CASSLALAGQETQYF
TRBV5-1	.	TRBD1	TRBJ2-7	TGCGCCAGCAGCCCCGGGACAGCCTACTACGAGCAGTACTTC	CASSPGTAYYEQYF
TRBV12-5	.	TRBD1	TRBJ1-3	TGTGCTAGTGGGACGGACAGGAGGAGCTCTGGAAACACCATATATTTT	CASGTDRRSSGNTIYF
TRBV6-6	.	.	TRBJ1-2	TGTGCCAGCAGTTACGAGGCAGCTTATGGCTACACCTTC	CASSYEAAYGYTF
TRBV6-1	.	.	TRBJ2-7	TGTGCCAGCAATCTCCCTTACGAGCAGTACTTC	CASNLPYEQYF
TRBV4-1	.	.	TRBJ2-5	TGCGCCAGCAGCCAGGTCCTGTTGCAGGGGCGGGGGGAGACCCAGTACTTC	CASSQVLLQGRGETQYF
TRBV2	.	.	TRBJ2-3	TGTGCCAGCAGTGAACTAACTAGCACAGATACGCAGTATTTT	CASSELTSTDTQYF
TRBV28	.	TRBD1	TRBJ2-1	TGTGCCAGCAGTGGGACAGGGCCTTACAATGAGCAGTTCTTC	CASSGTGPYNEQFF
TRBV5-6	.	TRBD1	TRBJ1-2	TGTGCCAGCAGCGCCCTGACAGGGGGGCTTGATGGCTACACCTTC	CASSALTGGLDGYTF
TRBV6-1	.	TRBD2	TRBJ2-7	TGTGCCAGCAGTGCTACATCGCTGCGAGCGGGAGTACCCTACGAGCAGTACTTC	CASSATSLRAGVPYEQYF